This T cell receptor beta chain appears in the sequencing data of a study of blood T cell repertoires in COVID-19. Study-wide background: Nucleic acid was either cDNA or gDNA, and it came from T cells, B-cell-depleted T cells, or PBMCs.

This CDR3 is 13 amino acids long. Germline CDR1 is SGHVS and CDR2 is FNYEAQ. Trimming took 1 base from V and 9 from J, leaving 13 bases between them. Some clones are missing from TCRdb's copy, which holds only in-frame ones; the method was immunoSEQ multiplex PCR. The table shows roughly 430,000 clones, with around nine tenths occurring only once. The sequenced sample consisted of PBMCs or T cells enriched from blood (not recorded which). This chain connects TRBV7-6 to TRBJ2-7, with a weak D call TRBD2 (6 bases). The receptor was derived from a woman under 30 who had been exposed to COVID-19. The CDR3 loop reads CASSLVGGAPQYF. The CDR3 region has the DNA TGTGCCAGCAGCTTAGTAGGCGGGGCGCCGCAGTACTTC.